One sample yielded the 24 T cell receptor beta chains listed below, sequenced in a study of response to subunit inactivated influenza vaccine. TCRdb re-called the RT-PCR reads with MiXCR, one entry per CDR3 protein. The table records 290,000 or so distinct CDR3 sequences, roughly 22% of them present only once. Material: PBMCs from blood, obtained less than 22 months after vaccination. These receptor sequences come from a man aged 45 to 75 who received an inactivated influenza vaccine.

V gene TRBV5-1 combines with J gene TRBJ2-1; no clear D. The length of the CDR3 is 13 residues. Germline CDR1 and CDR2: SGHRS and YFSETQ. Trimming left V 2 bases short and J 4 bases short, with 7 bases between. The CDR3, as DNA: TGCGCCAGCAGCTTAAGGGAATACAATGAGCAGTTCTTC. The encoded protein is CASSLREYNEQFF.

The rearrangement joins TRBV5-1 to TRBJ2-1; D gene unclear. The CDR3 length is 12 residues. The V gene lost 7 bases and the J gene lost 9 bases, with 14 bases spanning the gap. From germline, CDR1 is SGHRS and CDR2 YFSETQ. CDR3: CASSLHNGEQFF. CDR3 coding DNA: TGCGCCAGCTCCCTCCACAACGGTGAGCAGTTCTTC. The full variable domain, completed using reference TRBV5-1 and TRBJ2-1, is KAGVTQTPRYLIKTRGQQVTLSCSPISGHRSVSWYQQTPGQGLQFLFEYFSETQRNKGNFPGRFSGRQFSNSRSEMNVSTLELGDSALYLCASSLHNGEQFFGPGTRLTVL.

The genes are TRBV6-5 and TRBJ1-2, with 8 bases aligning to TRBD1. The CDR3 covers 12 residues. Losses at the gene ends were 8 bases for V and 11 bases for J; bases not matched to a gene: 10. In germline, CDR1 is MNHEY, CDR2 SVGAGI. CDR3 loop: CASLDRVTGYTF. CDR3 DNA sequence: TGTGCCAGCCTGGACAGGGTAACGGGGTACACCTTC.

This clonotype came up a few times. This chain links TRBV10-1 with TRBJ2-7, with 10 nucleotides matching TRBD1. Per the germline V gene, CDR1 is WNHNN and CDR2 is SYGVQD (reference sequence). This CDR3 is 14 amino acids long. V lost 8 bases and J lost 4; bases outside the gene matches: 8. The CDR3 DNA reads as TGCGCCAGCTCCCCCGGGGACAGGGGATACGAGCAGTACTTC. It specifies CASSPGDRGYEQYF.

This clonotype came up a few times. The rearrangement joins TRBV9 to TRBJ1-3; possible D gene TRBD1, 6 bases. CDR3 length: 15 amino acids. Germline lookup yields CDR1 SGDLS and CDR2 YYNGEE. Deletions cut 1 base from V and 1 base from J, with 9 bases between. CDR3 nucleotides: TGTGCCAGCAGCGTACAGGGGTCGTCTGGAAACACCATATATTTT. It yields the protein CASSVQGSSGNTIYF.

The CDR3 loop is CASSLSGTGGYGYTF. For the CDR3, the DNA is TGTGCCAGCAGTTTATCCGGGACAGGGGGCTATGGCTACACCTTC. V usage is TRBV12-3 or TRBV12-4 and J usage is TRBJ1-2; 11 bases fit TRBD1. The CDR3 is 15 residues long. Germline trimming cut 2 bases from V and 4 bases from J; bases unmatched to any gene: 3.

This clonotype was counted at least ten times. The chain combines TRBV20-1 with TRBJ1-1, with 8 bases matching TRBD1. The CDR3 length is 14 residues. The trim removed 3 bases at V and 6 bases at J, leaving 9 bases unmatched. Germline V lookup: CDR1 DFQATT, CDR2 SNEGSKA (reference sequence). The CDR3 spells CSARAPGGTAEAFF. For the CDR3, the DNA is TGCAGTGCTAGGGCCCCAGGGGGCACGGCTGAAGCTTTCTTT.

This clonotype occurred a few times. The J gene is TRBJ2-7, the V gene TRBV5-5; the D is unclear. V gave up 5 bases and J gave up 2 bases, with 14 bases separating them. Germline CDR1 and CDR2: SGHKS and YYEKEE (reference sequence). The CDR3 spans 14 residues. DNA for the CDR3: TGTGCCAGCAGGCCCGACCCAGGTCCCTACGAGCAGTACTTC. It codes for CASRPDPGPYEQYF.

This clonotype was counted between two and nine times. The rearrangement joins TRBV18 to TRBJ2-5; D tentatively reads TRBD1 or TRBD2 (5 bases each). The CDR3 spans 16 residues. The germline gives CDR1 KGHSH, CDR2 LQKENI. Trimming shortened V by 3 bases and J by 0 bases, and 14 bases separated the two germline ends. DNA for the CDR3: TGTGCCAGCTCACCTACCCCGGGACCGAACCAAGAGACCCAGTACTTC. It yields the protein CASSPTPGPNQETQYF.

The table lists this clonotype with many counts. The V call is TRBV4-3, the J call TRBJ1-4; 10 bases agree with TRBD1. CDR1 and CDR2 from the germline V gene are LGHNA and YSLEER. V dropped 3 bases and J dropped 7; count of bases not matched to a gene: 8. This CDR3 comprises 16 residues. CDR3 in DNA: TGCGCCAGCAGCCAGGGACAGGGGACGGGATCTGAAAAACTGTTTTTT. Protein sequence: CASSQGQGTGSEKLFF.

This clonotype has just a few counts. This chain links TRBV6-1 with TRBJ1-1; D might be TRBD1 (6 bases). V was shortened by 5 bases and J by 0 bases, with 16 bases between the two germline ends. Germline CDR1 and CDR2: MNHNS and SASEGT. This CDR3 has 16 amino acids. In DNA form, the CDR3 reads TGTGCCAGCAGTCTCACGCAGGGGTACATGAACACTGAAGCTTTCTTT. Its translation: CASSLTQGYMNTEAFF.

A few counts support this clonotype. The J gene is TRBJ2-2, the V gene TRBV6-1, with TRBD2 as a possible D gene (5 bases). Germline values: CDR1 MNHNS, CDR2 SASEGT. This CDR3 contains 16 residues. Trimming shortened V by 6 bases and J by 0 bases, and 14 bases separated the two germline ends. This CDR3 is CASSPTGLTNTGELFF. The CDR3 DNA sequence: TGTGCCAGCAGCCCCACCGGACTTACGAACACCGGGGAGCTGTTTTTT.

This clonotype has just a few counts. Relative to the germline gene, one junction end is altered; a read error may explain this. The chain joins TRBV7-9 to TRBJ1-1; 9 bases map to TRBD1. The CDR3 is made up of 17 amino acids. The germline gives CDR1 SEHNR, CDR2 FQNEAQ (reference sequence). The CDR3 spells CTSSFVPGQGMNTEAFF. The CDR3 bases are TGTACCAGCAGCTTCGTCCCGGGACAGGGCATGAACACTGAAGCTTTCTTT.

The gene calls are TRBV5-5 and TRBJ1-1, with D unclear. The CDR3 loop spans 15 amino acids. Trimming took off 0 bases at V and 5 bases at J, with 14 bases between the two ends. Germline-derived CDR1 and CDR2 are SGHKS and YYEKEE (reference sequence). This CDR3 reads CASSLDPPGATEAFF. The CDR3 coding sequence is TGTGCCAGCAGCTTGGACCCCCCGGGCGCAACTGAAGCTTTCTTT.

The rearrangement joins TRBV5-6 to TRBJ2-5; D remains unclear. The V gene lost 0 bases and the J gene lost 4 bases, with 7 bases spanning the gap. The CDR3 is 13 residues long. Germline V gene sequence: CDR1 SGHDT, CDR2 YYEEEE. The CDR3 coding sequence is TGTGCCAGCAGCTTGGCCAACAGAGAGACCCAGTACTTC. This translates into CASSLANRETQYF.

This clonotype was seen many times. The chain employs TRBV4-2 and TRBJ1-2; D not resolved. The CDR3 sequence is 15 residues long. The V gene's germline CDR1 is LGHNA and CDR2 YNFKEQ. With 1 base removed from V and 7 bases from J, the gap between germline ends came to 16 bases. CDR3 DNA: TGTGCCAGCAGCCAAGTTCACCCGACAACCGGTGGCTACACCTTC. The encoded protein is CASSQVHPTTGGYTF.

Many counts were recorded for this clonotype. The chain uses TRBV20-1 and TRBJ1-4, with 7 bases that match TRBD1. V was clipped by 3 bases and J by 16 bases; unmatched bases: 14. CDR3 length: 13 residues. Germline assignment: CDR1 DFQATT and CDR2 SNEGSKA (reference sequence). The CDR3 sequence: CSASNRGVRRPFF. CDR3 coding DNA: TGCAGTGCTAGTAACAGGGGCGTCCGACGACCGTTTTTT.

This clonotype was recorded a few times. The chain carries TRBV12-3 or TRBV12-4 and TRBJ1-2; D is unclear. The CDR3 extends over 13 amino acids. Trimming took 2 bases from V and 7 from J, leaving 11 bases between them. The CDR3 sequence: CASSLRWNSGYTF. DNA of the CDR3: TGTGCCAGCAGTTTACGCTGGAATTCTGGCTACACCTTC.

This clonotype was seen repeatedly, ten times or more. The gene calls are TRBV7-7 and TRBJ2-7; no clear D. V was pared by 6 bases and J by 0 bases, with 9 bases between. This CDR3 region has 13 residues. Germline V gene data show CDR1 as SSHAT and CDR2 as FNYEAQ (reference sequence). CDR3 region: CASSPPDSYEQYF. CDR3 bases: TGTGCCAGCAGTCCACCTGACTCCTACGAGCAGTACTTC.

The CDR3 DNA reads TGTGCCGTCCGGGACAGGTCTAACACTGAAGCTTTCTTT. Its protein product is CAVRDRSNTEAFF. J is TRBJ1-1 and V is TRBV28; 8 nucleotides agree with TRBD1. V gave up 11 bases and J gave up 2 bases; unmatched junction bases: 7. Germline lookup yields CDR1 MDHEN and CDR2 SYDVKM. This CDR3 is built from 13 residues.

This clonotype was seen only a few times. The chain links TRBV5-6 to TRBJ1-3, with unresolved D. The germline gives CDR1 SGHDT, CDR2 YYEEEE. The CDR3 contains 13 residues. V was cut by 3 bases and J by 5 bases, with 9 bases left in between. The CDR3 sequence is CASSWGNRNTIYF. For the CDR3, the DNA is TGTGCCAGCAGCTGGGGAAACCGAAACACCATATATTTT.

V gene TRBV7-2 combines with J gene TRBJ2-3; no reliable D call. This CDR3 has 14 amino acids. Germline assignment: CDR1 SGHTA and CDR2 FQGNSA. With 5 bases removed from V and 5 bases from J, the gap between germline ends came to 14 bases. The CDR3 coding sequence is TGTGCCAGCAGCCTCTCCCGTGTTGAAGATACGCAGTATTTT. This codes for CASSLSRVEDTQYF.

In this sample, this clonotype turned up a few times. This chain links TRBV29-1 with TRBJ2-5, with D perhaps being TRBD1 or TRBD2 (6 bases each). Trimming removed 4 bases at V and 5 bases at J, with 11 bases between. This CDR3 is 12 amino acids long. Germline V gene sequence: CDR1 SQVTM, CDR2 ANQGSEA. CDR3 nucleotide sequence: TGCAGCGTTGGGGGGGCCGGGGAGACCCAGTACTTC. This gives the protein CSVGGAGETQYF. The full variable domain, with the rest looked up from reference TRBV29-1 and TRBJ2-5, is SAVISQKPSRDICQRGTSLTIQCQVDSQVTMMFWYRQQPGQSLTLIATANQGSEATYESGFVIDKFPISRPNLTFSTLTVSNMSPEDSSIYLCSVGGAGETQYFGPGTRLLVL.

Only a few counts were recorded for this clonotype. V usage is TRBV6-5 and J usage is TRBJ1-2; D uncertain. CDR1 is MNHEY and CDR2 is SVGAGI in the germline V gene. CDR3 size: 18 residues. The V and J ends lost 0 bases and 3 bases respectively, with 20 bases between them. CDR3 sequence (DNA): TGTGCCAGCAGTTACTCGAGTATCGGCAGACCCCCTGACTATGGCTACACCTTC. Protein sequence: CASSYSSIGRPPDYGYTF.